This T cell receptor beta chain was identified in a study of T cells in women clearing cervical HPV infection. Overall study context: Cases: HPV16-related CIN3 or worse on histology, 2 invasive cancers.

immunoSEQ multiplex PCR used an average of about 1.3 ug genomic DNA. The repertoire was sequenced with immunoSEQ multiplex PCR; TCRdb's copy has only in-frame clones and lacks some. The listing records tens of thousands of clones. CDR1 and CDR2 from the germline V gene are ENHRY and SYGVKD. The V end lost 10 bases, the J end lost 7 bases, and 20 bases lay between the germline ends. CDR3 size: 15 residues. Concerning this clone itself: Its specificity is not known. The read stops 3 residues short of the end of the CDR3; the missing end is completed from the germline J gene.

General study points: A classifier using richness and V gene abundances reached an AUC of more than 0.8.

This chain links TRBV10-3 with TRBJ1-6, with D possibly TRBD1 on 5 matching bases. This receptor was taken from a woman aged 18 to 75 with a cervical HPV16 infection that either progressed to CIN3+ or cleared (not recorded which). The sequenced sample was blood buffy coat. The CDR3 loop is CATRELGGSNSPLHF. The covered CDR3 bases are TGTGCCACCAGGGAGCTCGGTGGTAGCAATTCACCC.